A selection of T cell receptor beta chains follows, all from one sample in a study of T cell repertoires in cytomegalovirus infection. TCRdb used MiXCR to reprocess the reads, holding one entry per CDR3 protein. The sample holds over 200,000 distinct CDR3 sequences; approximately 13% are singletons and the top ten take 8.8%. Sample: PBMCs. These receptors came from a human donor in good health (CMV status not recorded). Some clones in this sample may be carry-over from other donors' samples. The CDR3 runs from the conserved cysteine through the conserved F or W. D genes are given only for firm matches. Not every row has a clone size; where given, it reads once, few, many or a size class.

J | D | size | V | DNA | CDR3
TRBJ1-2 | - | - | TRBV7-9 | TGTGCCACCTTTGCGGTAGACTATGGCTACACCTTC | CATFAVDYGYTF
TRBJ2-7 | - | - | TRBV24-1 | TGTGCCACCAGTGACCCGCGCGGCGAGCAGTACTTC | CATSDPRGEQYF
TRBJ2-2 | - | many | TRBV7-9 | TGTGCCAGCAGCTTTACGAACACCGGGGAGCTGTTTTTT | CASSFTNTGELFF
TRBJ2-7 | - | many | TRBV27 | TGTGCCAGCAGTCTCTACGCCGACAGGGGCAGCGGGAGAGGTGGTTACGAGCAGTACTTC | CASSLYADRGSGRGGYEQYF
TRBJ2-2 | - | few | TRBV29-1 | TGCAGCGTTGAAGGGGGCAGGGGTACCATGAACACCGGGGAGCTGTTTTTT | CSVEGGRGTMNTGELFF
TRBJ1-1 | TRBD1 | few | TRBV4-1 | TGCGCCAGCAGTGCAGGACAGGGGGCCACTGAAGCTTTCTTT | CASSAGQGATEAFF
TRBJ2-1 | TRBD1 | many | TRBV27 | TGTGCCAGCAGTATCCAGGGGGTCTCCTACAATGAGCAGTTCTTC | CASSIQGVSYNEQFF
TRBJ2-7 | TRBD2 | - | TRBV25-1 | TGTGCCAGCAGTGACAGGATAGCGGGACTGGGCGAGCAGTACTTC | CASSDRIAGLGEQYF
TRBJ2-7 | TRBD2 | few | TRBV6-2/TRBV6-3 | TGTGCCAGCAGACCGTCGAAGGGACTAGCGTCTTACTACGAGCAGTACTTC | CASRPSKGLASYYEQYF
TRBJ2-1 | - | many | TRBV7-8 | TGTGCCAGCAGCCCGGAGGGTAATGAGCAGTTCTTC | CASSPEGNEQFF
TRBJ2-1 | TRBD2 | - | TRBV5-3 | TGTGCCAGCACCCCCCTCCCCGGGACTAGAGGTCGCAATGAGCAGTTCTTC | CASTPLPGTRGRNEQFF
TRBJ2-3 | TRBD2 | many | TRBV11-2 | TGTGCCAGCAGCTTAAATAGCGGGATTGGGCCAGATACGCAGTATTTT | CASSLNSGIGPDTQYF
TRBJ2-2 | TRBD2 | - | TRBV3-1 | TGTGCCAGCAGCCGCAGGACTAGCGGGAACACCGGGGAGCTGTTTTTT | CASSRRTSGNTGELFF
TRBJ1-1 | - | many | TRBV20-1 | TGCAGTGCTAGAGATCCCCGAACTGGAGCTTTCTTT | CSARDPRTGAFF
TRBJ2-7 | TRBD2 | many | TRBV12-5 | TGTGCTAGTGGTTTGGCCACTAGCGGGAGTGTCGAGCAGTACTTC | CASGLATSGSVEQYF
TRBJ2-1 | - | many | TRBV28 | TGTGCCAGCAGTGGATCCGTTGGGCGGGGAGGCAATGAGCAGTTCTTC | CASSGSVGRGGNEQFF
TRBJ1-4 | - | few | TRBV29-1 | TGCAGCGTAAAATCCGCCACCAGAGGGGAAAAACTGTTTTTT | CSVKSATRGEKLFF
TRBJ2-3 | TRBD2 | few | TRBV29-1 | TGCAGGGTTGAATTGGAAGCGGGGGGGGTCACAGATACGCAGTATTTT | CRVELEAGGVTDTQYF
TRBJ2-1 | TRBD2 | - | TRBV19 | TGTGCCAGTAAGAGGGCGGGAGGGCTAAATGAGCAGTTCTTC | CASKRAGGLNEQFF
TRBJ1-4 | - | few | TRBV7-9 | TGTGCCAGCGGGGGAGTTAATGAAAAACTGTTTTTT | CASGGVNEKLFF
TRBJ2-1 | TRBD2 | many | TRBV29-1 | TGCAGCGCTGCCCCAGACGTCGGACTAGCGGGAAGTAGGAAGCAGTTCTTC | CSAAPDVGLAGSRKQFF
TRBJ2-7 | - | many | TRBV7-3 | TGTGCCAGCAGCTTAATCGGGTTCGAGCAGTACTTC | CASSLIGFEQYF
TRBJ1-6 | - | - | TRBV6-1 | TGTGCCAGCTCGGGGGTTTATAATTCACCCCTCCACTTT | CASSGVYNSPLHF
TRBJ2-1 | TRBD2 | many | TRBV7-2 | TGTGCCAGCAGCTTAGGAGAACTAGCGGGGGTCTATGAGCAGTTCTTC | CASSLGELAGVYEQFF
TRBJ2-1 | - | - | TRBV7-9 | TGTGCCAGCAGCCTGTTAGGGGGGGCGAATGAGCAGTTCTTC | CASSLLGGANEQFF
TRBJ2-5 | - | many | TRBV7-2 | TGTGCCAGCAGCCCCAGGGTCGGGGAGACCCAGTACTTC | CASSPRVGETQYF
TRBJ2-1 | - | few | TRBV2 | TGTGCCAGCAGAGCCCGAGGGGGGACCTCCTACAATGAGCAGTTCTTC | CASRARGGTSYNEQFF
TRBJ2-1 | TRBD1 | many | TRBV12-3/TRBV12-4 | TGTGCCAGCAAGACCGGGACAGGGTTCTACAATGAGCAGTTCTTC | CASKTGTGFYNEQFF
TRBJ2-5 | TRBD1 | - | TRBV9 | TGTGCCAGCAGCCCCCGGACAGGAGAAGAGACCCAGTACTTC | CASSPRTGEETQYF
TRBJ1-1 | TRBD1 | - | TRBV13 | TGTGCCAGCAGCGAAGGCAGGGGGCGTATGACTGAAGCTTTCTTT | CASSEGRGRMTEAFF
TRBJ2-1 | - | many | TRBV11-2 | TGTGCCAGCAGCTTACAGTCCAGCTCCTACAATGAGCAGTTCTTC | CASSLQSSSYNEQFF
TRBJ1-2 | - | - | TRBV29-1 | TGCAGCGGGGGGGCTAATGGCTACACCTTC | CSGGANGYTF